This T cell receptor beta chain was identified in a study of blood T cell repertoires in COVID-19. The wider study: Acute and convalescent COVID-19 samples came from the United States, Italy and Spain.

This clone has a single count. Some clones are missing from TCRdb's copy, which holds only in-frame ones; the method was immunoSEQ multiplex PCR. The data contain around 71,000 clones, about 79% of them singletons. The sequenced sample consisted of peripheral blood. This sequence originates from an older man with acute or convalescent COVID-19.

The CDR3 sequence: CASRAAGAQETQYF. CDR3 in DNA: TGTGCCAGCCGAGCGGCGGGGGCCCAAGAGACCCAGTACTTC. The V and J genes are TRBV7-2 and TRBJ2-5; D perhaps matches TRBD2 (7 bases). CDR3 size: 14 residues. Per the germline V gene, CDR1 is SGHTA and CDR2 is FQGNSA. V lost 8 bases and J 1 base, leaving 14 bases between the germline ends.